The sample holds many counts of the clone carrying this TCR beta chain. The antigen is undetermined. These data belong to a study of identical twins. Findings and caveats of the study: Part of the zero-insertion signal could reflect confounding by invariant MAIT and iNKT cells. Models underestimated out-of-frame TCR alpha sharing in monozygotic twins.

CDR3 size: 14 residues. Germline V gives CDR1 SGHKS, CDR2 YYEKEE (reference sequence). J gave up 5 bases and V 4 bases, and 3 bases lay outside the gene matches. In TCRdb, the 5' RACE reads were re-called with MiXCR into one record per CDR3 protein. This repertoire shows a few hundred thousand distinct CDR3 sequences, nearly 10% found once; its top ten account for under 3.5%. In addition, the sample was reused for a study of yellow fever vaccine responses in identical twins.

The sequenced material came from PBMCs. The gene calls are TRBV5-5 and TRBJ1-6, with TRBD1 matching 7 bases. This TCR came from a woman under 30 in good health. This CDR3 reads CASSPTGNNSPLHF. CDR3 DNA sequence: TGTGCCAGCAGCCCGACAGGGAATAATTCACCCCTCCACTTT.